The 31 T cell receptor beta chains given below trace back to one sample, sequenced in a study of glioma-infiltrating T cells. The iRepertoire nested amplicon-rescue multiplex PCR amplified TCR alpha and beta CDR3s from RNA. TCRdb ran MiXCR on the multiplex PCR reads and lists one entry per CDR3 protein. The data contain around 350,000 distinct CDR3 sequences, 35% to 45% of them singletons. The sequenced sample was glioma tissue, nonneoplastic brain tissue, or PBMCs (not recorded which). The source of these receptors is a human donor with low-grade glioma or glioblastoma, undergoing nonglioma brain surgery, or in good health (not recorded which).

The gene calls are TRBV2 and TRBJ2-2; D unclear. V gave up 4 bases and J gave up 1 base, with 7 bases separating them. This CDR3 contains 14 residues. From germline, CDR1 is SNHLY and CDR2 FYNNEI. CDR3 DNA sequence: TGTGCCAGCAGTGGGTTGCGGAACACCGGGGAGCTGTTTTTT. This encodes CASSGLRNTGELFF.

This clonotype was seen repeatedly, ten times or more. V and J are TRBV28 and TRBJ2-2, with D unclear. The CDR3 spans 12 residues. From germline, CDR1 is MDHEN and CDR2 SYDVKM. With 5 bases removed from V and 2 bases from J, the gap between germline ends came to 3 bases. In DNA, the CDR3 is TGTGCCAGCAGTCTTAACACCGGGGAGCTGTTTTTT. Translated, it gives CASSLNTGELFF.

This chain uses TRBV28 with TRBJ2-2; 14 bases are a match to TRBD2. With V trimmed by 6 bases and J by 3 bases, 6 bases remained unmatched. Germline-derived CDR1 and CDR2 are MDHEN and SYDVKM. The CDR3 consists of 17 residues. CDR3 sequence: CASRTSGRAQHTGELFF. The CDR3 DNA sequence: TGTGCCAGCAGGACTAGCGGGAGGGCCCAGCACACCGGGGAGCTGTTTTTT.

Of note for this clonotype: With a much larger clone just one base away, this may be a read error. The J gene is TRBJ1-1, the V gene TRBV6-1; D uncertain. This CDR3 is built from 13 residues. The germline V gene has CDR1 MNHNS and CDR2 SASEGT. V was pared by 5 bases and J by 5 bases, with 12 bases between. This CDR3 reads CASSFNSRTEAFF. The CDR3 bases are TGTGCCAGCAGTTTCAACAGTCGAACTGAAGCTTTCTTT.

There are a few counts of this clonotype. This chain joins TRBV29-1 and TRBJ2-5; D remains unclear. The germline V gene encodes CDR1 SQVTM and CDR2 ANQGSEA. The CDR3 runs 13 residues. V lost 0 bases and J lost 10, with 15 bases in between. CDR3 bases: TGCAGCGTTGAAGATCTAATAGACCCCAACCAGTACTTC. It translates to CSVEDLIDPNQYF.

This clonotype showed up just once. The rearrangement joins TRBV29-1 to TRBJ2-2; TRBD2 might be the D (5 bases). With 7 bases removed from V and 6 bases from J, the gap between germline ends came to 15 bases. CDR1 SQVTM and CDR2 ANQGSEA come from the germline V gene. This CDR3 region has 13 residues. The CDR3 loop reads CSAGEGFPGELFF. CDR3 coding DNA: TGCAGCGCAGGCGAGGGTTTTCCCGGGGAGCTGTTTTTT.

Details on this clonotype: This may arise from a read error, as a much more abundant clone is one base away. The V gene is TRBV15, the J gene TRBJ1-5; no clear D gene. The length of the CDR3 is 15 residues. From germline, CDR1 is LNHNV and CDR2 YYDKDF (reference sequence). V was trimmed by 11 bases and J by 0 bases, leaving 17 bases between them. CDR3 DNA: TGTGCCGCGCTAATCTCCAGATATAGCAATCAGCCCCAGCATTTT. It yields the protein CAALISRYSNQPQHF. The complete variable domain, with remaining parts taken from reference TRBV15 and TRBJ1-5, reads DAMVIQNPRYQVTQFGKPVTLSCSQTLNHNVMYWYQQKSSQAPKLLFHYYDKDFNNEADTPDNFQSRRPNTSFCFLDIRSPGLGDTAMYLCAALISRYSNQPQHFGDGTRLSIL.

This clonotype showed up just a few times. The V call is TRBV10-3, the J call TRBJ1-2; possible D gene TRBD1, 5 bases. The CDR3 has 12 residues. Germline CDR1 reads ENHRY; CDR2 reads SYGVKD. V was shortened by 6 bases and J by 7 bases, with 12 bases between the two germline ends. This CDR3 reads CAIRATGGGYTF. The DNA for the CDR3 is TGTGCCATCAGGGCCACGGGGGGTGGCTACACCTTC.

This clonotype was picked up a small number of times. CDR3 sequence reads: CASSLRVSNQPQHF. CDR3 nucleotides: TGTGCCAGCAGCCTCAGGGTTAGCAATCAGCCCCAGCATTTT. The genes are TRBV7-2 and TRBJ1-5; tentative D call: TRBD1 (5 bases). V was cut by 5 bases and J by 0 bases, with 8 bases left in between. Germline CDR1 and CDR2: SGHTA and FQGNSA. The CDR3 is 14 residues long.

This clonotype was seen repeatedly, ten times or more. The chain uses TRBV27 and TRBJ2-3, with TRBD1 matching 9 bases. V lost 3 bases and J lost 1; bases outside the gene matches: 5. The CDR3 spans 16 residues. Germline V gene data show CDR1 as MNHEY and CDR2 as SMNVEV (reference sequence). The CDR3 here is CASSFTGGDGTDTQYF. CDR3 sequence (DNA): TGTGCCAGCAGTTTTACAGGGGGCGATGGCACAGATACGCAGTATTTT.

V and J are TRBV5-1 and TRBJ1-2; D is ambiguous. The germline gives CDR1 SGHRS, CDR2 YFSETQ. The CDR3 has 13 residues. V lost 0 bases to trimming and J lost 10 bases, with 13 bases between them. The CDR3 sequence is CASSLEFRADYTF. In nucleotides, the CDR3 is TGCGCCAGCAGCTTGGAATTTCGGGCAGACTACACCTTC.

As concerns this clonotype: This may arise from a read error, as a much more abundant clone is one base away. V gene TRBV15 combines with J gene TRBJ2-3; D is possibly TRBD2 (7 bases). Germline values: CDR1 LNHNV, CDR2 YYDKDF (reference sequence). This CDR3 is 15 amino acids long. This CDR3 reads CANSIGGAGEDTQYF. CDR3 DNA: TGTGCCAACAGCATAGGGGGGGCAGGGGAGGATACGCAGTATTTT.

The J gene is TRBJ2-7, the V gene TRBV19, with D perhaps matching TRBD2 (5 bases). Germline values: CDR1 LNHDA, CDR2 SQIVND (reference sequence). The ends were cut back, 7 bases at V and 3 bases at J, with 16 bases in the middle. The CDR3 contains 14 residues. The CDR3 loop reads CASTPAGEGYEQYF. The CDR3 DNA reads as TGTGCCAGTACACCGGCAGGCGAGGGCTACGAGCAGTACTTC.

The chain is built from TRBV20-1 and TRBJ2-7; the D is unclear. The CDR3 consists of 16 residues. Germline lookup yields CDR1 DFQATT and CDR2 SNEGSKA (reference sequence). V lost 5 bases and J 2 bases, leaving 22 bases between the germline ends. The CDR3 DNA sequence: TGCAGTGCTGAGAACCTTCCAGACCCTCTTCCCTACGAGCAGTACTTC. It specifies CSAENLPDPLPYEQYF.

The J gene is TRBJ2-1, the V gene TRBV7-2, with D tentatively TRBD1 or TRBD2 (5 bases each). V was shortened by 3 bases and J by 3 bases, with 15 bases between the two germline ends. The CDR3 is 16 residues long. Germline CDR1 SGHTA, CDR2 FQGNSA. CDR3 residues: CASSFPGGVGYNEQFF. In DNA form, the CDR3 reads TGTGCCAGCAGCTTTCCTGGGGGTGTTGGCTACAATGAGCAGTTCTTC.

The chain has TRBV5-1 and TRBJ2-3; weak D call: TRBD1 (6 bases). The CDR3 has 16 residues. Trimming removed 1 base from V and 0 bases from J, with 12 bases in between. Per the germline V gene, CDR1 is SGHRS and CDR2 is YFSETQ. CDR3: CASSLPKQGSTDTQYF. The DNA of the CDR3 is TGCGCCAGCAGCTTGCCCAAACAGGGAAGCACAGATACGCAGTATTTT.

A word on this clonotype: A much larger clone lies a single base off, so this may be a read error. This chain uses TRBV7-6 with TRBJ2-7; D possibly uses TRBD1 or TRBD2 (5 bases each). This CDR3 comprises 14 residues. The V and J ends lost 1 base and 6 bases respectively, with 13 bases between them. Germline loops: CDR1 SGHVS, CDR2 FNYEAQ. This chain's CDR3 is CASSLGQGVFEQYF. Written as DNA, the CDR3 is TGTGCCAGCAGCTTAGGTCAGGGAGTCTTCGAGCAGTACTTC.

The CDR3 is CASSPGAGGEGYTF. The CDR3, as DNA: TGTGCCAGCAGCCCCGGGGCAGGGGGCGAAGGCTACACCTTC. The rearrangement uses TRBV7-9 and TRBJ1-2; 8 bases are shared with TRBD1. V dropped 5 bases and J dropped 8; count of bases not matched to a gene: 10. Germline V gene lookup returns CDR1 SEHNR and CDR2 FQNEAQ (reference sequence). CDR3 length: 14 residues.

The chain carries TRBV6-2 or TRBV6-3 and TRBJ1-1, with TRBD1 identical over 7 bases. Trimming removed 1 base from V and 1 base from J; junction bases left unmatched: 6. The length of the CDR3 is 16 residues. Looked up from germline, CDR1 is MNHEY and CDR2 is SVGEGT. The CDR3 DNA reads as TGTGCCAGCAGTTACTACCCCGGGACAGCGAACACTGAAGCTTTCTTT. It encodes CASSYYPGTANTEAFF.

DNA of the CDR3: TGTGCCACCAGCCCTTTATTCTCGGAGCAGTACTTC. Translating it yields CATSPLFSEQYF. The V gene is TRBV15, the J gene TRBJ2-7; no firm D call. The CDR3 length is 12 residues. V lost 5 bases to trimming and J lost 7 bases, with 12 bases between them. Germline V gene data show CDR1 as LNHNV and CDR2 as YYDKDF (reference sequence). The whole variable domain, filled in from reference TRBV15 and TRBJ2-7, reads DAMVIQNPRYQVTQFGKPVTLSCSQTLNHNVMYWYQQKSSQAPKLLFHYYDKDFNNEADTPDNFQSRRPNTSFCFLDIRSPGLGDTAMYLCATSPLFSEQYFGPGTRLTVT.

There are a few counts of this clonotype. CDR3 residues: CASSPRPGPLTYEQYF. In DNA form, the CDR3 reads TGTGCCAGCAGCCCACGTCCAGGGCCCCTCACCTACGAGCAGTACTTC. The chain recombines TRBV7-6 with TRBJ2-7; tentative D call: TRBD1 (5 bases). The CDR3 runs 16 residues. The germline gives CDR1 SGHVS, CDR2 FNYEAQ. The V gene lost 5 bases and the J gene lost 2 bases, with 19 bases spanning the gap. The entire variable domain, with the rest obtained from reference TRBV7-6 and TRBJ2-7, is as follows: GAGVSQSPRYKVTKRGQDVALRCDPISGHVSLYWYRQALGQGPEFLTYFNYEAQQDKSGLPNDRFSAERPEGSISTLTIQRTEQRDSAMYRCASSPRPGPLTYEQYFGPGTRLTVT.

The sample holds many counts of this clonotype. V usage is TRBV3-1 and J usage is TRBJ1-5; D is possibly TRBD1 (5 bases). V gave up 0 bases and J gave up 7 bases, with 10 bases separating them. This CDR3 has 14 amino acids. Per the germline V gene, CDR1 is LGHDT and CDR2 is YNNKEL (reference sequence). This chain's CDR3 is CASSQDTGGQPQHF. The CDR3 DNA sequence: TGTGCCAGCAGCCAAGACACGGGGGGACAGCCCCAGCATTTT.

This clonotype was seen at least ten times. The chain carries TRBV28 and TRBJ2-3; 7 bases are a match to TRBD1. In germline, CDR1 is MDHEN, CDR2 SYDVKM. Trimming cost V 2 bases and J 5 bases; bases outside gene matches: 7. The CDR3 is 15 residues long. CDR3 amino acids: CASSLGDSILDTQYF. As DNA, the CDR3 is TGTGCCAGCAGTTTAGGGGACAGCATACTAGATACGCAGTATTTT.

The chain joins TRBV14 to TRBJ2-7; weak D call: TRBD1 (6 bases). CDR1 is SGHDN, CDR2 FVKESK, per germline. The CDR3 has 16 amino acids. Trimming cost V 4 bases and J 4 bases, with 20 bases left between them. The CDR3 here is CASSPNRVHLRYEQYF. CDR3 bases: TGTGCCAGCAGCCCGAACAGGGTTCACCTTCGGTACGAGCAGTACTTC.

The chain joins TRBV20-1 to TRBJ2-7; no reliable D call. The CDR3 contains 15 residues. The V and J ends lost 3 bases and 6 bases respectively, with 21 bases between them. Germline V gives CDR1 DFQATT, CDR2 SNEGSKA (reference sequence). The chain's CDR3 is CSARTMTEIGSEQYF. The CDR3 region has the DNA TGCAGTGCTAGGACGATGACGGAGATTGGCTCCGAGCAGTACTTC.

This chain uses TRBV5-4 with TRBJ1-1; D is possibly TRBD1 (5 bases). V was cut by 2 bases and J by 10 bases, with 18 bases left in between. In germline, CDR1 is SGHNT, CDR2 YYREEE (reference sequence). The CDR3 loop spans 14 amino acids. CDR3 DNA: TGTGCCAGCAGCTTCCCCGGGGACGGTGATGGAGCTTTCTTT. Protein product: CASSFPGDGDGAFF.

This clonotype was seen at least ten times. The chain employs TRBV20-1 and TRBJ2-1, with 7 bases that match TRBD2. The germline gives CDR1 DFQATT, CDR2 SNEGSKA (reference sequence). J was trimmed by 7 bases and V by 5 bases; bases with no gene match: 5. This CDR3 comprises 12 residues. This CDR3 is CSAGGLLNEQFF. The CDR3 DNA reads TGCAGTGCTGGGGGACTATTGAATGAGCAGTTCTTC.

This clonotype showed up many times. The CDR3: CASNVNRGGETQYF. The CDR3 nucleotides read TGTGCCAGCAACGTCAACAGGGGGGGAGAGACCCAGTACTTC. J is TRBJ2-5 and V is TRBV6-1, with a weak D call TRBD1 (8 bases). Germline V lookup: CDR1 MNHNS, CDR2 SASEGT. Trimming cost V 7 bases and J 4 bases, with 16 bases left between them. The CDR3 has 14 amino acids.

V and J are TRBV7-3 and TRBJ2-3; 7 nucleotides line up with TRBD1. Trimming at V came to 4 bases and at J to 5 bases, leaving 3 bases not matched to a gene. CDR1 and CDR2 (germline): SGHTA, FQGTGA. This CDR3 spans 13 amino acids. DNA for the CDR3: TGTGCCAGCAGCTCGGGACAGAAAGATACGCAGTATTTT. This codes for CASSSGQKDTQYF.

This clonotype has a count of ten or more. CDR3 amino acids: CSAKGVLNQPQHF. The CDR3 bases are TGCAGTGCTAAAGGGGTGCTCAATCAGCCCCAGCATTTT. This chain joins TRBV20-1 and TRBJ1-5, with D possibly TRBD1 on 5 matching bases. The CDR3 totals 13 residues. Trimming stripped 4 bases from V and 3 bases from J, with 10 bases between. In germline, CDR1 is DFQATT, CDR2 SNEGSKA (reference sequence).

The sample holds a few counts of this clonotype. The V call is TRBV20-1, the J call TRBJ2-2; TRBD2 is a possible D gene (7 bases). CDR1 is DFQATT, CDR2 SNEGSKA, per germline (reference sequence). V lost 4 bases to trimming and J lost 4 bases, with 19 bases between them. There are 16 residues in the CDR3. This CDR3 reads CSATPAGAYFTGELFF. The DNA of the CDR3 is TGCAGTGCTACCCCGGCGGGGGCCTACTTCACCGGGGAGCTGTTTTTT.